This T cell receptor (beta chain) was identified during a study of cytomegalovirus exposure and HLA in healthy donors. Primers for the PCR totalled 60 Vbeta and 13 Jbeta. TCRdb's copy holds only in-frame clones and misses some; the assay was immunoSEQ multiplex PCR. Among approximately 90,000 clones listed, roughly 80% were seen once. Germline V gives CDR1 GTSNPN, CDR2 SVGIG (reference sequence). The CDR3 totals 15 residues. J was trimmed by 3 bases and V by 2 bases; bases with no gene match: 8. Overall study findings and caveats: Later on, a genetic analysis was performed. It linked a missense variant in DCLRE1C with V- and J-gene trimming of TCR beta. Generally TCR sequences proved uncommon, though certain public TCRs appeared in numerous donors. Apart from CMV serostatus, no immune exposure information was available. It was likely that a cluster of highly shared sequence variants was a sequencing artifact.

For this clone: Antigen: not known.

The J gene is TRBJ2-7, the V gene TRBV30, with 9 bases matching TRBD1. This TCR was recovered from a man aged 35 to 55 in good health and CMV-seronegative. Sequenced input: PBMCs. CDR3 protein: CAWSPSGTGIYEQYF. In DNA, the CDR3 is TGTGCCTGGAGTCCCTCCGGGACAGGGATCTACGAGCAGTACTTC.